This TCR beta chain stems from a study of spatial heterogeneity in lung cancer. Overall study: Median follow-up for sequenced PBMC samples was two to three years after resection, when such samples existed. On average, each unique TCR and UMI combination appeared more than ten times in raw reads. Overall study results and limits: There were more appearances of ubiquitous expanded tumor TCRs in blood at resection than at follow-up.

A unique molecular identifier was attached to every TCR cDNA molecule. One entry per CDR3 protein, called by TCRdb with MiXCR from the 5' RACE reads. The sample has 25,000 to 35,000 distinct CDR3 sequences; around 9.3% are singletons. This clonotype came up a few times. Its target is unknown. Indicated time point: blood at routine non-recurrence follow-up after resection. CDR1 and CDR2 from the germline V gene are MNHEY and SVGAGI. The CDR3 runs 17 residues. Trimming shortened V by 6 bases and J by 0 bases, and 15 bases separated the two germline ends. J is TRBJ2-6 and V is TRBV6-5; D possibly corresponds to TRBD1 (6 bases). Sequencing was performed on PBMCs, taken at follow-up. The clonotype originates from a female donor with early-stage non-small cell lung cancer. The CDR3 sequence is CASRPTTGFSGANVLTF. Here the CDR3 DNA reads TGTGCCAGCAGACCGACGACAGGATTCTCTGGGGCCAACGTCCTGACTTTC.